The rows below give T cell receptor beta chains drawn from one sample of a study of shared clonotypes between healthy human individuals. Sequencing was performed with immunoSEQ multiplex PCR; in TCRdb, only in-frame clones are kept and a portion is missing. The sample has about 330,000 clones; 74% are singletons. Material: memory CD4+ T cells sorted from blood. The source of these receptors is a man younger than 45 in good health. CDR3s include the opening cysteine and the closing phenylalanine or tryptophan. A D gene is named only where the DNA matches it firmly. Clone size is given for some rows only: seen once, a few or many times, or a class if the clone is expanded.

j_gene	d_gene	v_gene	abundance	CDR3aa	CDR3nt
TRBJ2-2	.	TRBV6-1	.	CASRIDRNTGELFF	TGTGCCAGCAGAATCGACAGAAACACCGGGGAGCTGTTTTTT
TRBJ2-2	TRBD2	TRBV11-3	.	CASSSLAGLNTGELFF	TGTGCCAGCAGCTCACTAGCGGGGCTGAACACCGGGGAGCTGTTTTTT
TRBJ2-5	.	TRBV11-3	.	CASSVAAQETQYF	TGTGCCAGCAGCGTAGCGGCACAAGAGACCCAGTACTTC
TRBJ2-5	.	TRBV30	.	CAWILGAAQYF	TGTGCCTGGATTTTGGGAGCGGCCCAGTACTTC
TRBJ2-1	TRBD2	TRBV30	.	CAWSVGWTSGLEEQFF	TGTGCCTGGAGTGTAGGTTGGACTAGCGGCCTCGAAGAGCAGTTCTTC
TRBJ1-1	.	TRBV7-2	.	CASSLASVETEAFF	TGTGCCAGCAGCTTAGCAAGCGTAGAAACTGAAGCTTTCTTT
TRBJ2-1	TRBD2	TRBV5-1	.	CASRYGTSTRNEQFF	TGCGCCAGCAGATACGGGACTAGCACTAGGAATGAGCAGTTCTTC
TRBJ1-4	.	TRBV6-1	once	CASSEFEGGKLFF	TGTGCCAGCAGTGAATTCGAGGGGGGAAAACTGTTTTTT
TRBJ2-5	.	TRBV7-9	.	CASSFDWETQYF	TGTGCCAGCAGCTTCGACTGGGAGACCCAGTACTTC
TRBJ2-3	.	TRBV6-4	.	CASSEAAARGADTQYF	TGTGCCAGCAGTGAGGCGGCGGCACGGGGCGCAGATACGCAGTATTTT
TRBJ2-1	.	TRBV7-8	.	CASSLVRGEQFF	TGTGCCAGCAGCTTAGTCCGGGGTGAGCAGTTCTTC
TRBJ1-1	.	TRBV19	.	CASSIQPGKGAEAFF	TGTGCCAGTAGTATCCAGCCGGGGAAGGGCGCTGAAGCTTTCTTT
TRBJ2-3	.	TRBV5-6	.	CASSLSGSIADTQYF	TGTGCCAGCAGCTTGTCCGGGAGTATCGCAGATACGCAGTATTTT
TRBJ2-3	.	TRBV27	.	CASSWGPTSTDTQYF	TGTGCCAGCAGTTGGGGACCGACTAGCACAGATACGCAGTATTTT
TRBJ1-1	.	TRBV28	.	CASSPGVGTEAFF	TGTGCCAGCAGCCCAGGGGTGGGCACTGAAGCTTTCTTT
TRBJ2-5	.	TRBV5-4	many	CASSSLRGGETQYF	TGTGCCAGCAGCTCTCTCCGTGGGGGAGAGACCCAGTACTTC
TRBJ1-3	TRBD1	TRBV28	.	CASSRGQGRDTIYF	TGTGCCAGCAGCCGTGGACAGGGTAGGGACACCATATATTTT
TRBJ2-7	.	TRBV18	.	CASSPLGPGLSEQYF	TGTGCCAGCTCACCTTTGGGACCCGGTTTATCCGAGCAGTACTTC
TRBJ2-7	TRBD1	TRBV11-3	.	CASRYQGATEQYF	TGTGCCAGCAGGTACCAGGGGGCGACCGAGCAGTACTTC
TRBJ2-3	.	TRBV28	few	CASSLAGADTQYF	TGTGCCAGCAGTCTGGCAGGGGCAGATACGCAGTATTTT
TRBJ2-1	TRBD2	TRBV14	once	CASSQLRGTSGSFPYNEQFF	TGTGCCAGCAGCCAACTCAGGGGGACTAGCGGGAGTTTCCCCTACAATGAGCAGTTCTTC
TRBJ2-5	.	TRBV11-2	.	CASRSGETQYF	TGTGCCAGCAGATCAGGGGAGACCCAGTACTTC
TRBJ1-4	.	TRBV15	.	CATSRDVGWDEKLFF	TGTGCCACCAGCAGAGATGTGGGGTGGGATGAAAAACTGTTTTTT
TRBJ2-4	.	TRBV28	.	CASSYNMGEIAKNIQYF	TGTGCCAGCAGTTATAATATGGGGGAAATAGCCAAAAACATTCAGTACTTC
TRBJ2-1	TRBD1	TRBV30	.	CAWSTRIRGRNNEQFF	TGTGCCTGGAGTACCCGGATCAGGGGGCGGAACAATGAGCAGTTCTTC
TRBJ2-5	.	TRBV18	few	CASSPEETQYF	TGTGCCAGCTCACCCGAAGAGACCCAGTACTTC